This TCR beta chain emerged from a study of T cells after yellow fever vaccination. Study findings and constraints: Researchers report a weaker secondary response that nonetheless peaked faster, day 5 versus 15.

V gave up 0 bases and J gave up 5 bases; unmatched junction bases: 5. The CDR3 length is 15 residues. Germline CDR1 SGHDT, CDR2 YYEEEE. This clonotype has ten or more counts. Its antigen is still unknown. For TCR, cDNA came from 5'RACE template switching, which added a universal primer site and UMIs. MiXCR, run by TCRdb on the 5' RACE reads, gives a single entry per CDR3 protein. The sample holds about 220,000 distinct CDR3 sequences, more than 3% seen once. The origin of this receptor is a man in his late teens or twenties who received the YFV17D yellow fever vaccine. The rearrangement uses TRBV5-6 and TRBJ2-1, with 7 positions matching TRBD2. This sample comprised CD4+ T cells sorted from PBMCs, obtained 10 days after the yellow fever booster vaccination. CDR3 in DNA: TGTGCCAGCAGCTTGGGGCCAGCGGGAAACAATGAGCAGTTCTTC. Its translation is CASSLGPAGNNEQFF.